This record concerns one TCR beta chain sequence. What it binds is not known. The data originate from a study of T cell responses to AZD1222 COVID-19 vaccine. Some clones are missing from TCRdb's copy, which holds only in-frame ones; the method was immunoSEQ multiplex PCR. The profile shows 140,000 or so clones, roughly 91% of them singletons. Study-wide findings and caveats: Seropositive AZD1222 recipients at baseline numbered only five or six.

Germline CDR1 and CDR2: SGHTA and FQGNSA. V was pared by 0 bases and J by 1 base, with 10 bases between. This CDR3 region has 16 residues. The sequencing here drew on peripheral blood, taken 28 days after the second AZD1222 dose. The chain is built from TRBV7-2 and TRBJ1-5; possibly TRBD1 for D (5 bases). The source of this sequence is an adult who received the AZD1222 COVID-19 vaccine. The CDR3 region is CASSLAGTGSNQPQHF. CDR3 DNA sequence: TGTGCCAGCAGCTTAGCAGGGACGGGAAGCAATCAGCCCCAGCATTTT.